The rows below give T cell receptor beta chains drawn from one sample of a study of T cell repertoires in ileal Crohn's disease. Profiling relied on immunoSEQ multiplex PCR, and the TCRdb table lists in-frame clones only, not all of them. The sample lists about 4,100 clones, 76% occurring once. The sequenced material came from ileal tissue. The source is an adult with Crohn's disease. The CDR3 runs from the conserved cysteine through the conserved F or W. Each record gives: clone size, J gene, D gene, V gene, CDR3 protein, CDR3 DNA. The D gene is left open where the match is weak. Some rows have no size entry. The others give once, few or many, or a class for an expanded clone.

abundance: NA; j_gene: TRBJ1-2; d_gene: TRBD1; v_gene: TRBV28; CDR3aa: CASSPPGTAYGYTF; CDR3nt: TGTGCCAGCAGTCCCCCCGGGACAGCCTATGGCTACACCTTC
abundance: few; j_gene: TRBJ2-7; d_gene: NA; v_gene: TRBV27; CDR3aa: CASSSPMTGSSYEQYF; CDR3nt: TGTGCCAGCAGTTCACCTATGACAGGAAGCTCCTACGAGCAGTACTTC
abundance: NA; j_gene: TRBJ2-7; d_gene: TRBD1; v_gene: TRBV23-1; CDR3aa: CASSPSRLPDRVRPISRPYEQYF; CDR3nt: TGCGCCAGCAGTCCTTCCCGGCTCCCTGACAGGGTTCGACCCATCAGCAGGCCCTACGAGCAGTACTTC
abundance: NA; j_gene: TRBJ2-2; d_gene: TRBD2; v_gene: TRBV29-1; CDR3aa: CSVSSTSGATGELFF; CDR3nt: TGCAGCGTTTCCTCCACTAGCGGAGCCACCGGGGAGCTGTTTTTT
abundance: NA; j_gene: TRBJ2-7; d_gene: NA; v_gene: TRBV5-4; CDR3aa: CASSLTGYEQYF; CDR3nt: TGTGCCAGCAGCTTAACAGGCTACGAGCAGTACTTC
abundance: NA; j_gene: TRBJ2-3; d_gene: NA; v_gene: TRBV6-5; CDR3aa: CASSKGVALRDTQYF; CDR3nt: TGTGCCAGCTCGAAAGGGGTTGCATTGAGGGATACGCAGTATTTT
abundance: NA; j_gene: TRBJ2-7; d_gene: TRBD1; v_gene: TRBV6-1; CDR3aa: CASSGQGASYEQYF; CDR3nt: TGTGCCAGCAGCGGACAGGGGGCATCCTACGAGCAGTACTTC
abundance: once; j_gene: TRBJ1-4; d_gene: NA; v_gene: TRBV5-8; CDR3aa: CASSLRSAGGKLFF; CDR3nt: TGTGCCAGCAGCTTGAGATCAGCGGGGGGAAAACTGTTTTTT
abundance: NA; j_gene: TRBJ2-3; d_gene: TRBD1; v_gene: TRBV18; CDR3aa: CASSRSGTGGEDTQYF; CDR3nt: TGTGCCAGCTCACGGAGCGGGACAGGGGGTGAAGATACGCAGTATTTT
abundance: NA; j_gene: TRBJ1-2; d_gene: NA; v_gene: TRBV4-2; CDR3aa: CASSQVSGAGEGGYTF; CDR3nt: TGTGCCAGCAGCCAAGTCTCGGGGGCAGGGGAGGGGGGCTACACCTTC
abundance: NA; j_gene: TRBJ1-3; d_gene: NA; v_gene: TRBV7-6; CDR3aa: CASSMPGGGHSGNTIYF; CDR3nt: TGTGCCAGCAGCATGCCCGGGGGGGGGCACTCTGGAAACACCATATATTTT
abundance: NA; j_gene: TRBJ2-2; d_gene: TRBD1; v_gene: TRBV5-1; CDR3aa: CASSFSPGTGAAGELFF; CDR3nt: TGCGCCAGCAGCTTCTCCCCCGGGACAGGGGCGGCCGGGGAGCTGTTTTTT
abundance: NA; j_gene: TRBJ2-7; d_gene: TRBD2; v_gene: TRBV20-1; CDR3aa: CSAGGSSEQYF; CDR3nt: TGCAGTGCCGGGGGGTCCTCCGAGCAGTACTTC
abundance: few; j_gene: TRBJ2-7; d_gene: NA; v_gene: TRBV27; CDR3aa: CASSFRVSPYEQYF; CDR3nt: TGTGCCAGCAGTTTCCGGGTCAGTCCCTACGAGCAGTACTTC
abundance: NA; j_gene: TRBJ2-7; d_gene: TRBD2; v_gene: TRBV6-1; CDR3aa: CASSQRGSSYEQYF; CDR3nt: TGTGCCAGCAGTCAGCGGGGGAGCTCCTACGAGCAGTACTTC
abundance: NA; j_gene: TRBJ2-5; d_gene: NA; v_gene: TRBV6-5; CDR3aa: CASSYSGPSGQYF; CDR3nt: TGTGCCAGCAGTTACTCCGGCCCCTCCGGGCAGTACTTC
abundance: NA; j_gene: TRBJ2-1; d_gene: TRBD1; v_gene: TRBV29-1; CDR3aa: CSVERGRTGDNEQFF; CDR3nt: TGCAGCGTTGAGAGGGGCCGGACAGGGGACAATGAGCAGTTCTTC
abundance: NA; j_gene: TRBJ1-1; d_gene: NA; v_gene: TRBV2; CDR3aa: CASTNWGQGEAFF; CDR3nt: TGTGCCAGCACGAATTGGGGGCAGGGTGAAGCTTTCTTT
abundance: once; j_gene: TRBJ2-1; d_gene: TRBD2; v_gene: TRBV18; CDR3aa: CASSPPAGRAGGEQFF; CDR3nt: TGTGCCAGCTCACCACCCGCGGGGCGGGCCGGGGGGGAGCAGTTCTTC
abundance: large; j_gene: TRBJ1-1; d_gene: NA; v_gene: TRBV7-6; CDR3aa: CASSERDNTEAFF; CDR3nt: TGTGCCAGCAGCGAACGAGATAACACTGAAGCTTTCTTT
abundance: NA; j_gene: TRBJ1-3; d_gene: TRBD1; v_gene: TRBV19; CDR3aa: CASSIDRQGVRNTIYF; CDR3nt: TGTGCCAGTAGTATAGATCGACAGGGAGTGAGAAACACCATATATTTT
abundance: NA; j_gene: TRBJ1-5; d_gene: NA; v_gene: TRBV29-1; CDR3aa: CSVAETGKQPQHF; CDR3nt: TGCAGCGTCGCCGAAACCGGGAAGCAGCCCCAGCATTTT
abundance: NA; j_gene: TRBJ2-7; d_gene: TRBD2; v_gene: TRBV9; CDR3aa: CASSVAPSGRWNEQYF; CDR3nt: TGTGCCAGCAGCGTAGCCCCTAGCGGGAGGTGGAACGAGCAGTACTTC
abundance: NA; j_gene: TRBJ1-1; d_gene: NA; v_gene: TRBV9; CDR3aa: CASSVGSGMNTEAFF; CDR3nt: TGTGCCAGCAGCGTAGGGTCAGGCATGAACACTGAAGCTTTCTTT
abundance: NA; j_gene: TRBJ1-5; d_gene: NA; v_gene: TRBV7-8; CDR3aa: CASSPLDRPQHF; CDR3nt: TGTGCCAGCAGCCCCCTAGACAGGCCCCAGCATTTT
abundance: NA; j_gene: TRBJ2-3; d_gene: NA; v_gene: TRBV19; CDR3aa: CASSIDPGTQDTQYF; CDR3nt: TGTGCCAGTAGTATAGATCCCGGGACACAAGATACGCAGTATTTT
abundance: NA; j_gene: TRBJ1-1; d_gene: NA; v_gene: TRBV18; CDR3aa: CASSLLEVNTEAFF; CDR3nt: TGTGCCAGCTCACTCCTGGAGGTGAACACTGAAGCTTTCTTT
abundance: NA; j_gene: TRBJ1-2; d_gene: TRBD1; v_gene: TRBV7-8; CDR3aa: CASSLGTGGRGYTF; CDR3nt: TGTGCCAGCAGCTTGGGGACAGGGGGGAGAGGCTACACCTTC
abundance: NA; j_gene: TRBJ2-3; d_gene: NA; v_gene: TRBV11-2; CDR3aa: CASSQQVAGFTDTQYF; CDR3nt: TGTGCCAGCAGCCAACAAGTGGCGGGGTTCACAGATACGCAGTATTTT